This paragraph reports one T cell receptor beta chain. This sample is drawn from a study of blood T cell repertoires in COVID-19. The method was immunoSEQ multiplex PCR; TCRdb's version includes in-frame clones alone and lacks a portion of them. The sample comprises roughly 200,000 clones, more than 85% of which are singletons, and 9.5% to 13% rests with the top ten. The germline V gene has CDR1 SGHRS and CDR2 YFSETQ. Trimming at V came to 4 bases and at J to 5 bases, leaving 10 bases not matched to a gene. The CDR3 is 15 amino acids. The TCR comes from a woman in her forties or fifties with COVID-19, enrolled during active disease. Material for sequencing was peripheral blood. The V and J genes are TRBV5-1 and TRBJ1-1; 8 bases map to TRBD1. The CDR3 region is CASSPGGLGDTEAFF. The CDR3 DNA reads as TGCGCCAGCAGCCCAGGGGGCCTAGGGGATACTGAAGCTTTCTTT.